These T cell receptor beta chains were read from a single sample in a study of blood T cell repertoires in COVID-19. The protocol was immunoSEQ multiplex PCR, while the TCRdb copy is restricted to in-frame clones and leaves out a portion. The sample shows under 200,000 clones, less than 90% of them seen only once. Sequenced material: peripheral blood. These receptors came from a woman aged 40 to 49 with acute or convalescent COVID-19. The CDR3 runs from the conserved cysteine through the conserved F or W. The D gene is left open where the match is weak. Clone size is shown for a subset of rows, as once, few, many or a class of expanded clone.

.	TRBV10-3	TRBJ2-5	TRBD1	CAISDPPGQGRGTQYF	TGTGCCATCAGTGACCCCCCGGGACAGGGGCGCGGGACCCAGTACTTC
.	TRBV10-1	TRBJ2-2	.	CASSEWGANTGELFF	TGCGCCAGCAGTGAGTGGGGGGCGAACACCGGGGAGCTGTTTTTT
.	TRBV14	TRBJ2-3	TRBD2	CASKKTSTSTDTQYF	TGTGCCAGCAAAAAGACTAGCACAAGCACAGATACGCAGTATTTT
.	TRBV19	TRBJ2-1	TRBD2	CASSNGLAGDYEQFF	TGTGCCAGTAGTAATGGGCTAGCGGGAGACTATGAGCAGTTCTTC
.	TRBV27	TRBJ2-3	.	CASSTLVGRREDTQYF	TGTGCCAGCAGCACCCTGGTGGGCAGGAGGGAAGATACGCAGTATTTT
.	TRBV27	TRBJ2-5	TRBD2	CASSVLAGGETQYF	TGTGCCAGCAGTGTACTAGCGGGGGGAGAGACCCAGTACTTC
.	TRBV28	TRBJ2-5	TRBD2	CASSPPMAGGLGETQYF	TGTGCCAGCAGCCCCCCCATGGCGGGGGGGTTGGGAGAGACCCAGTACTTC
.	TRBV4-1	TRBJ1-1	.	CASSPLLSPRGDRNTEAFF	TGCGCCAGCAGCCCCCTCTTATCACCGCGGGGGGATCGGAACACTGAAGCTTTCTTT
.	TRBV11-2	TRBJ2-1	.	CASSHPLGYNEQFF	TGTGCCAGCAGCCACCCACTAGGCTACAATGAGCAGTTCTTC
many	TRBV24-1	TRBJ2-2	TRBD1	CATSDLPNDRGSGELFF	TGTGCCACCAGTGATTTGCCGAACGACAGGGGGTCGGGGGAGCTGTTTTTT
once	TRBV11-2	TRBJ1-6	.	CASSLKPAANSPLHF	TGTGCCAGCAGCTTAAAACCGGCGGCCAATTCACCCCTCCACTTT
few	TRBV7-6	TRBJ2-7	.	CASSAVSRVGEQYF	TGTGCCAGCTCCGCTGTCTCACGGGTCGGCGAGCAGTACTTC
.	TRBV9	TRBJ2-2	.	CASSVDDRYTGELFF	TGTGCCAGCAGCGTAGATGACAGATACACCGGGGAGCTGTTTTTT
once	TRBV5-4	TRBJ1-2	.	CASSLLSIQGGGYTF	TGTGCCAGCAGCTTGCTAAGTATTCAGGGCGGAGGCTACACCTTC
.	TRBV7-9	TRBJ1-5	.	CASSWGGRDQPQHF	TGTGCCAGCAGCTGGGGGGGTAGGGACCAGCCCCAGCATTTT
.	TRBV28	TRBJ2-7	.	CASRRLGEQYF	TGTGCCAGCAGACGACTAGGCGAGCAGTACTTC
.	TRBV25-1	TRBJ2-7	.	CASSEYGLPNEQYF	TGTGCCAGCAGTGAATATGGCCTTCCCAACGAGCAGTACTTC
.	TRBV28	TRBJ1-6	.	CASSSGQNVSPLHF	TGTGCCAGCAGTTCGGGACAAAACGTTTCACCCCTCCACTTT
.	TRBV5-1	TRBJ1-2	.	CASSLPHGQTWQNGYTF	TGCGCCAGCAGCTTGCCCCACGGACAAACCTGGCAGAATGGCTACACCTTC
few	TRBV7-9	TRBJ2-7	.	CASSQTDPWGEQYF	TGTGCCAGCAGCCAGACAGACCCGTGGGGCGAGCAGTACTTC
.	TRBV4-2	TRBJ2-1	TRBD2	CASSQELAGASEQFF	TGTGCCAGCAGCCAAGAACTAGCGGGAGCCAGCGAGCAGTTCTTC
.	TRBV7-9	TRBJ2-7	TRBD2	CASSLGGTSSYEQYF	TGTGCCAGCAGCTTGGGAGGGACCAGCTCCTACGAGCAGTACTTC
.	TRBV19	TRBJ1-5	TRBD1	CASSHKGKQGADQPQHF	TGTGCCAGTAGTCACAAGGGGAAACAGGGGGCGGATCAGCCCCAGCATTTT
once	TRBV24-1	TRBJ2-1	.	CARGVGTSSYNEQFF	TGTGCACGCGGCGTTGGCACGAGCTCCTACAATGAGCAGTTCTTC
few	TRBV28	TRBJ2-1	.	CASTPGVGTYNEQFF	TGTGCCAGCACACCAGGGGTTGGGACCTACAATGAGCAGTTCTTC
.	TRBV30	TRBJ1-5	TRBD1	CAWSSRAIGTVDQPQHF	TGTGCCTGGAGTTCGCGGGCGATCGGGACAGTGGATCAGCCCCAGCATTTT
.	TRBV5-4	TRBJ1-2	TRBD1	CASRRDRASYGYTF	TGTGCCAGCAGACGGGACAGGGCTTCCTATGGCTACACCTTC
.	TRBV6-5	TRBJ1-2	.	CASSYSAGVYGYTF	TGTGCCAGCAGTTACTCCGCAGGGGTTTATGGCTACACCTTC
.	TRBV5-1	TRBJ1-2	.	CASSLGQSHWGYTF	TGCGCCAGCAGCTTGGGACAGTCCCATTGGGGCTACACCTTC
.	TRBV5-1	TRBJ2-5	TRBD1	CASSLDRGQTQYF	TGCGCCAGCAGCTTGGACAGGGGCCAAACCCAGTACTTC
.	TRBV28	TRBJ1-5	.	CASSLVRVTQPQHF	TGTGCCAGCAGTTTAGTCAGGGTTACCCAGCCCCAGCATTTT
.	TRBV11-3	TRBJ2-2	.	CASSPYIGAYPGELFF	TGTGCCAGCAGCCCCTACATTGGGGCTTACCCCGGGGAGCTGTTTTTT
.	TRBV3-1/TRBV3-2	TRBJ2-1	TRBD2	CASSRSGGAYNEQFF	TGTGCCAGCAGTCGGAGCGGGGGGGCCTACAATGAGCAGTTCTTC
.	TRBV4-1	TRBJ2-7	.	CASSQVGDWIDYEQYF	TGCGCCAGCAGCCAAGTTGGGGACTGGATCGACTACGAGCAGTACTTC
.	TRBV28	TRBJ2-7	.	CASSPRGGLKYEQYF	TGTGCCAGCAGTCCACGGGGAGGACTAAAGTACGAGCAGTACTTC
.	TRBV7-8	TRBJ1-2	.	CASSFGLQASEGYTF	TGTGCCAGCAGCTTCGGCTTACAGGCGAGTGAAGGCTACACCTTC
.	TRBV5-5	TRBJ1-2	.	CASSSGGGAPHYGYTF	TGTGCCAGCAGCTCCGGCGGGGGGGCGCCTCACTATGGCTACACCTTC
.	TRBV2	TRBJ1-3	TRBD1	CASSPGDRGFVTIYF	TGTGCCAGCAGCCCTGGGGACAGGGGTTTTGTCACCATATATTTT
.	TRBV30	TRBJ1-6	.	CAWSLTGDWVDLHF	TGTGCCTGGAGCCTGACGGGGGATTGGGTGGACCTCCACTTT
.	TRBV19	TRBJ1-5	.	CASSISVNQPQHF	TGTGCCAGTAGTATCAGCGTCAATCAGCCCCAGCATTTT
.	TRBV10-2	TRBJ1-5	.	CASTGTNNQPQHF	TGCGCCAGCACCGGGACAAACAATCAGCCCCAGCATTTT
few	TRBV16	TRBJ1-2	.	CASSQSGGGTNYGYTF	TGTGCCAGCAGCCAATCTGGTGGCGGGACTAACTATGGCTACACCTTC
.	TRBV4-1	TRBJ1-2	.	CASSQWQGNYGYTF	TGCGCCAGCAGCCAATGGCAGGGGAACTATGGCTACACCTTC
.	TRBV28	TRBJ1-4	.	CASRNEVPPRLVFF	TGTGCCAGCAGAAACGAGGTACCGCCGAGGTTGGTGTTTTTT
few	TRBV4-1	TRBJ1-2	.	CASSQGNYGYTF	TGCGCCAGCAGCCAGGGCAACTATGGCTACACCTTC
many	TRBV5-5	TRBJ2-5	.	CASSLQGLETQYF	TGTGCCAGCAGCTTGCAGGGGCTGGAGACCCAGTACTTC
.	TRBV11-3	TRBJ2-1	.	CASSPGSSYNEQFF	TGTGCCAGCAGCCCCGGGTCCTCCTACAATGAGCAGTTCTTC
.	TRBV4-1	TRBJ2-1	.	CASSQVNRLVSFNEQFF	TGCGCCAGCAGCCAAGTGAATCGGCTAGTGTCTTTCAATGAGCAGTTCTTC